This TCR beta chain was retrieved from a study of radiotherapy plus CTLA-4 blockade in lung cancer. Findings and limits, study-wide: Reports identified early blood T cell clone dynamics, with interferon-beta, as the best response predictor.

The table came from immunoSEQ multiplex PCR; TCRdb's copy has only in-frame clones and leaves some out. The sample has roughly 110,000 clones, about 84% seen once. Germline CDR1 and CDR2: SGHTA and FQGTGA. The CDR3 extends over 16 amino acids. Trimming left V 2 bases short and J 2 bases short, with 15 bases between. Details on this clone: Its specificity is not known.

Specimen: peripheral blood, collected from a patient treated with radiotherapy plus ipilimumab. This TCR was recovered from a human donor with non-small cell lung cancer that progressed on radiotherapy plus ipilimumab. Some clones in this sample may be carry-over from other donors' samples. V usage is TRBV7-3 and J usage is TRBJ1-2; no clear D. The CDR3 here is CASSLRQSSQNYGYTF. The DNA of the CDR3 is TGTGCCAGCAGCTTACGGCAGAGCTCACAGAACTATGGCTACACCTTC.